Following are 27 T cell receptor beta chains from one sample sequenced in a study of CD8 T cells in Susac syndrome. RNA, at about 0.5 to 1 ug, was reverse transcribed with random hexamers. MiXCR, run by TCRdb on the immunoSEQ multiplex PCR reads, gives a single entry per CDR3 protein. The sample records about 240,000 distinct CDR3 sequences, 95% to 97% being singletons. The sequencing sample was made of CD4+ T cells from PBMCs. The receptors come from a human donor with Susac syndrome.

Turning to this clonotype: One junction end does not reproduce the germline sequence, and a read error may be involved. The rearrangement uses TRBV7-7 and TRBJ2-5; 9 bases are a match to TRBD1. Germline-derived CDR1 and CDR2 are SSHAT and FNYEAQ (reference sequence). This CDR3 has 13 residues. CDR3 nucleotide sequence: TGTGCTAGCAGCGCCGGACAGGGGACGGCCCAGTACTTC. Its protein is CASSAGQGTAQYF.

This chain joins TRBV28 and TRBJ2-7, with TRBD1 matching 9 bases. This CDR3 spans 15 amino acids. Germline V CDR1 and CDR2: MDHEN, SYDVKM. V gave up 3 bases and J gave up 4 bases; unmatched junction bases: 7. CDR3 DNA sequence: TGTGCCAGCAGTTTTTTTGGACAGGGGAGGTACGAGCAGTACTTC. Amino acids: CASSFFGQGRYEQYF.

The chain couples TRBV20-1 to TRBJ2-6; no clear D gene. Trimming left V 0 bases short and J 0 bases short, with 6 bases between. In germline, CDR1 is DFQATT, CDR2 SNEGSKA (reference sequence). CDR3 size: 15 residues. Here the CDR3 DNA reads TGCAGTGCTAGAGAATTTAGCTCTGGGGCCAACGTCCTGACTTTC. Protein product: CSAREFSSGANVLTF.

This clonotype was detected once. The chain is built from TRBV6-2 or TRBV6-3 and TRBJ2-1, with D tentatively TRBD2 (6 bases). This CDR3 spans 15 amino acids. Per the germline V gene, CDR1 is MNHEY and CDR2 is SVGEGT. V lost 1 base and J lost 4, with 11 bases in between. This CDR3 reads CASSYWSSGYNEQFF. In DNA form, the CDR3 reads TGTGCCAGCAGTTACTGGTCGAGCGGGTACAATGAGCAGTTCTTC.

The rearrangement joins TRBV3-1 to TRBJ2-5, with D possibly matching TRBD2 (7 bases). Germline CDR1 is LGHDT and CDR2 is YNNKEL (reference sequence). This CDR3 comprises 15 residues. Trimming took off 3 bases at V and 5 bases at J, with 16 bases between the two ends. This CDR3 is CASSHTPGGPETQYF. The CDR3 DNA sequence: TGTGCCAGCAGCCACACGCCGGGGGGCCCTGAGACCCAGTACTTC.

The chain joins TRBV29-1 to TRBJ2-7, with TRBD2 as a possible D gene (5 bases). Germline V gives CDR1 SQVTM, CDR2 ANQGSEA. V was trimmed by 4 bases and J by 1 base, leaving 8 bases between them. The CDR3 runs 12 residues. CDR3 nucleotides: TGCAGCGTTGTAGGGAGATCCTACGAGCAGTACTTC. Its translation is CSVVGRSYEQYF.

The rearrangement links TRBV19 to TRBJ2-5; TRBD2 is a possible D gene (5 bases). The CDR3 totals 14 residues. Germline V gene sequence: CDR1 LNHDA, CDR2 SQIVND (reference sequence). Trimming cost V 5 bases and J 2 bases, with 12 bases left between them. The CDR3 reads CASSFRTQQETQYF. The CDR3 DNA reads TGTGCCAGTAGTTTTCGGACTCAGCAAGAGACCCAGTACTTC.

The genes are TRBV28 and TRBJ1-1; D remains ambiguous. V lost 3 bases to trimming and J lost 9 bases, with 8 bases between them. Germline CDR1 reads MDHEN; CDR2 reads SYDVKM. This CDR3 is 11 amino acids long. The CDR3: CASSFLGQAFF. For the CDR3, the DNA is TGTGCCAGCAGTTTCCTAGGGCAAGCTTTCTTT.

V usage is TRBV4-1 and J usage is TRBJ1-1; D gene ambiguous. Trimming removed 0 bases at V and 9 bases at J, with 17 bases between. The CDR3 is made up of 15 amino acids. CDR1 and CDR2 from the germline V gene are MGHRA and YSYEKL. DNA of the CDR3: TGCGCCAGCAGCCAAGATACCACCCGCGGCAGCCAAGCTTTCTTT. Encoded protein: CASSQDTTRGSQAFF.

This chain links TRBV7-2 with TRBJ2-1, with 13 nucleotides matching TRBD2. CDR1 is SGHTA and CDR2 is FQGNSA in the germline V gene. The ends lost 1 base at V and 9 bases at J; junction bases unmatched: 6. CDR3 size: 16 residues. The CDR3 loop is CASSLGGTSGNLEQFF. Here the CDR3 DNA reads TGTGCCAGCAGCTTAGGGGGGACTAGCGGGAATCTTGAGCAGTTCTTC.

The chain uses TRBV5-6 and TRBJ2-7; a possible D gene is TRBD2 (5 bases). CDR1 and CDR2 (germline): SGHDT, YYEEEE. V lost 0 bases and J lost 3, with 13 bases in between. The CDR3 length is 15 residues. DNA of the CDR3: TGTGCCAGCAGCTTGGGGACGACACGGGGCTACGAGCAGTACTTC. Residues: CASSLGTTRGYEQYF.

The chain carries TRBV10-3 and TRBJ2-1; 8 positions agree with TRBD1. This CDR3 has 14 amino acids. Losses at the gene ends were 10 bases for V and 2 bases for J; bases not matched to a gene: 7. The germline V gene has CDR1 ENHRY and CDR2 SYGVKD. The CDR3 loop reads CATGAGGPYNEQFF. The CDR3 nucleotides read TGTGCCACTGGTGCAGGGGGCCCCTACAATGAGCAGTTCTTC.

The DNA of the CDR3 is TGCAGCGTTGCTACAGTGGCAGAGACCCAGTACTTC. Amino acids: CSVATVAETQYF. The chain couples TRBV29-1 to TRBJ2-5; no clear D gene. Trimming took off 4 bases at V and 4 bases at J, with 10 bases between the two ends. The CDR3 contains 12 residues. Germline V gene data show CDR1 as SQVTM and CDR2 as ANQGSEA.

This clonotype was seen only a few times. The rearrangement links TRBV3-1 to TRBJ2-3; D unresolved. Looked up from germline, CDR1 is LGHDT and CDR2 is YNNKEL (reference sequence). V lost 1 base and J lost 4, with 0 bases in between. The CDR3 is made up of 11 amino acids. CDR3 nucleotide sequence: TGTGCCAGCAGCCAAGCAGATACGCAGTATTTT. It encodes CASSQADTQYF.

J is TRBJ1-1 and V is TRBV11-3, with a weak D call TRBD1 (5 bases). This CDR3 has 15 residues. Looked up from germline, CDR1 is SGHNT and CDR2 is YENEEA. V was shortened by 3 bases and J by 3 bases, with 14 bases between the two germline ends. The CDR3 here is CASSFSSLRDTEAFF. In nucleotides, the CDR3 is TGTGCCAGCAGCTTTAGTTCACTCAGGGACACTGAAGCTTTCTTT.

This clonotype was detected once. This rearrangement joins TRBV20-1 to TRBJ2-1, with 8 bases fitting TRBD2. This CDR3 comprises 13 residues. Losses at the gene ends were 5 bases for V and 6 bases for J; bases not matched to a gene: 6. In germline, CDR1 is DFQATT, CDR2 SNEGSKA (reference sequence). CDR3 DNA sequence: TGCAGTGCTCAATTAGCGGGAAGCAATGAGCAGTTCTTC. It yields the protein CSAQLAGSNEQFF.

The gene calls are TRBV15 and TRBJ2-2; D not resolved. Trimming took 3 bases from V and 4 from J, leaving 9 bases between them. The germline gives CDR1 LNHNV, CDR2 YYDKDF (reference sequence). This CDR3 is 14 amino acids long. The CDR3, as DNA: TGTGCCACCAGCAGTGAACGTATCACCGGGGAGCTGTTTTTT. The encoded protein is CATSSERITGELFF.

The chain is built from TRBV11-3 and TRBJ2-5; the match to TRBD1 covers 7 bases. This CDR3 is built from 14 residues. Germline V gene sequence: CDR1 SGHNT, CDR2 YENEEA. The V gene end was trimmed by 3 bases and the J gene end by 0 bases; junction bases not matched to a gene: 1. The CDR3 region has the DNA TGTGCCAGCAGCTTGACAGGGCACCAAGAGACCCAGTACTTC. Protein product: CASSLTGHQETQYF. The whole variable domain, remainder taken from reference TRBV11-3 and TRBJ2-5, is EAGVVQSPRYKIIEKKQPVAFWCNPISGHNTLYWYLQNLGQGPELLIRYENEEAVDDSQLPKDRFSAERLKGVDSTLKIQPAELGDSAVYLCASSLTGHQETQYFGPGTRLLVL.

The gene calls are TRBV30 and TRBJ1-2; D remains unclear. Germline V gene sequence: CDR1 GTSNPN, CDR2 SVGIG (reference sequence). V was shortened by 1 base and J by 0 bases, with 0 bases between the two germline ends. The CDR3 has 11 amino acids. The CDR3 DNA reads TGTGCCTGGAGTGCTAACTATGGCTACACCTTC. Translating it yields CAWSANYGYTF.

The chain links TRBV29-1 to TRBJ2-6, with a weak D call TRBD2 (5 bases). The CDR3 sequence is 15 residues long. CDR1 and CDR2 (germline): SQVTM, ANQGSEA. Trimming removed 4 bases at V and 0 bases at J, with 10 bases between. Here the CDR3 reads CSVGLAGSGANVLTF. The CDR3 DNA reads TGCAGCGTTGGACTTGCGGGCTCTGGGGCCAACGTCCTGACTTTC.

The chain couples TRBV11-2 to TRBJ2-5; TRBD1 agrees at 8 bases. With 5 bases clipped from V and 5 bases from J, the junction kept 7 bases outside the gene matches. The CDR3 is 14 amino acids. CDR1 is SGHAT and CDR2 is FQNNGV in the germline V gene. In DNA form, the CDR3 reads TGTGCCAGCAGCCTAAGGACAGGGAGGGAGACCCAGTACTTC. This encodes CASSLRTGRETQYF. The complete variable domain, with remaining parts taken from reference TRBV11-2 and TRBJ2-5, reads EAGVAQSPRYKIIEKRQSVAFWCNPISGHATLYWYQQILGQGPKLLIQFQNNGVVDDSQLPKDRFSAERLKGVDSTLKIQPAKLEDSAVYLCASSLRTGRETQYFGPGTRLLVL.

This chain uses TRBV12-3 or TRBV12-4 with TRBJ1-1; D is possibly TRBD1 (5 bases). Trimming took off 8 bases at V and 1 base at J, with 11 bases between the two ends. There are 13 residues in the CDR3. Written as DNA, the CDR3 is TGTGCCAGCCGGACCGGGGGGAACACTGAAGCTTTCTTT. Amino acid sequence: CASRTGGNTEAFF.

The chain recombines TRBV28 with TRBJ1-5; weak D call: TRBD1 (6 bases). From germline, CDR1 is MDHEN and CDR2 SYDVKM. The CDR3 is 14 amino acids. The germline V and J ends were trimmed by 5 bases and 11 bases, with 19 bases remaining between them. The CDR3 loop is CASSPGQWGETQHF. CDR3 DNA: TGTGCCAGCAGTCCTGGACAGTGGGGTGAAACCCAGCATTTT.

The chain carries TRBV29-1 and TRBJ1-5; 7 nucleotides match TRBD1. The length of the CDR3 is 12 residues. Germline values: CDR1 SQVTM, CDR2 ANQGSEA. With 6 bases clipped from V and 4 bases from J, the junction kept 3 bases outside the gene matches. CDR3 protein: CSVGTVNQPQHF. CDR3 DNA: TGCAGCGTGGGGACAGTAAATCAGCCCCAGCATTTT.

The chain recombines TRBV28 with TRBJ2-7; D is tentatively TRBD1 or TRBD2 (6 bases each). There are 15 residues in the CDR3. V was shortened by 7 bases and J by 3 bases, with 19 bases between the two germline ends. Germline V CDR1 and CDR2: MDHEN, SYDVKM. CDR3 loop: CASNLGGRSRYEQYF. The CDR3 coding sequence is TGTGCCAGCAATCTAGGGGGGAGATCCCGCTACGAGCAGTACTTC.

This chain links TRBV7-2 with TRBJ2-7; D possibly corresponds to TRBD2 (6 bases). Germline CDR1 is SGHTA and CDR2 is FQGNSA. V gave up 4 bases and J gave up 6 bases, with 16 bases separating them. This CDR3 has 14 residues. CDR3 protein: CASSSPNERAEQYF. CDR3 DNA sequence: TGTGCCAGCAGCTCCCCCAACGAGCGGGCCGAGCAGTACTTC.

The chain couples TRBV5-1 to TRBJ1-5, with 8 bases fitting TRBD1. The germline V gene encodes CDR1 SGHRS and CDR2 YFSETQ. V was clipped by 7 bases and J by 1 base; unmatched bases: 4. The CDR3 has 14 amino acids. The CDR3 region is CASLGQGSNQPQHF. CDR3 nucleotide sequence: TGCGCCAGCTTAGGACAGGGAAGCAATCAGCCCCAGCATTTT.